The clone carrying this T cell receptor beta chain has only one observation. The antigen is not known. The record originates from a study of T cell clonotyping in hematopoietic cell transplantation. Study-wide results and caveats: Graft donor and pretransplant recipient Inverse Simpson Index values predicted broader posttransplant TCR diversity. Pathologically expanded recipient clonotypes increased progressively from day 30 to day 180 as diversity fell.

The CDR3 length is 14 residues. In germline, CDR1 is SGDLS, CDR2 YYNGEE. The V gene lost 0 bases and the J gene lost 4 bases, with 10 bases spanning the gap. The table came from immunoSEQ multiplex PCR; TCRdb's copy has only in-frame clones and leaves some out. The table records about 1,100 clones, approximately 70% of them present only once. The sequenced sample was peripheral blood mononuclear cells, obtained 100 days after allogeneic stem cell transplant. The rearrangement uses TRBV9 and TRBJ2-5; D is unclear. The TCR was taken from a female patient between 30 and 45 years old who had an allogeneic stem cell transplant, so T cells may come from the graft donor. Some clones in this sample may be carry-over from other donors' samples. The CDR3 DNA reads as TGTGCCAGCAGCGTAGATGGGGTGAGAGAGACCCAGTACTTC. Translating gives CASSVDGVRETQYF. Full variable domain (remainder filled in from reference TRBV9 and TRBJ2-5): DSGVTQTPKHLITATGQRVTLRCSPRSGDLSVYWYQQSLDQGLQFLIQYYNGEERAKGNILERFSAQQFPDLHSELNLSSLELGDSALYFCASSVDGVRETQYFGPGTRLLVL.